This T cell receptor beta chain was identified during a study of blood T cell repertoires in COVID-19. About the research overall: The analysed material was cDNA or gDNA that came from T cells, B-cell-depleted T cells, or PBMCs.

Here immunoSEQ multiplex PCR was the method, and the copy in TCRdb shows in-frame clones only, minus some. The sample lists about 110,000 clones, about four fifths occurring once. This CDR3 comprises 11 residues. Germline V lookup: CDR1 WSHSY, CDR2 SAAADI. Trimming removed 8 bases from V and 7 bases from J, with 8 bases in between. What was sequenced was peripheral blood. The V gene is TRBV10-2, the J gene TRBJ1-4, with a tentative D call TRBD1 (6 bases). The receptor comes from a man aged 70 or older with acute or convalescent COVID-19. The CDR3 protein is CASLRGEKLFF. The CDR3 DNA reads as TGCGCCAGCCTCAGGGGTGAAAAACTGTTTTTT.